The next 12 T cell receptor beta chains were all read from a single sample in a study of PD-1 blockade in mismatch repair-deficient tumors. The repertoire was sequenced with immunoSEQ multiplex PCR; TCRdb's copy has only in-frame clones and lacks some. The sample lists around 50,000 clones, under 85% occurring once. The sequences come from PBMCs, collected before pembrolizumab treatment. The receptors shown here come from an adult with mismatch repair-deficient cancer.

The chain is built from TRBV19 and TRBJ2-1; the match to TRBD2 covers 9 bases. The junction had 6 bases not matched to a gene; V was cut back by 5 bases and J by 4 bases. The CDR3 length is 15 residues. CDR1 is LNHDA and CDR2 is SQIVND in the germline V gene (reference sequence). DNA of the CDR3: TGTGCCAGTAGTTCTAGCGGGATGGGGTACAATGAGCAGTTCTTC. This gives the protein CASSSSGMGYNEQFF.

The V and J genes are TRBV4-2 and TRBJ2-5; no definite D call. The J call could be wrong; TRBJ2-7 is a better fit for the DNA end. The CDR3 is 16 residues long. Germline CDR1 and CDR2: LGHNA and YNFKEQ. Here the CDR3 DNA reads TGTGCCAGCAGCCAAGTAATCGGCCTGAAAAGGTACGAGCAGTACTTC. It is translated as CASSQVIGLKRYEQYF.

The V call is TRBV5-4, the J call TRBJ2-3; D not resolved. The CDR3 covers 14 residues. From germline, CDR1 is SGHNT and CDR2 YYREEE (reference sequence). V was shortened by 0 bases and J by 2 bases, with 7 bases between the two germline ends. The CDR3 DNA follows: TGTGCCAGCAGCTTGGGCGGAACCACAGATACGCAGTATTTT. This encodes CASSLGGTTDTQYF.

The chain uses TRBV19 and TRBJ2-3; D might be TRBD2 (7 bases). Germline V CDR1 and CDR2: LNHDA, SQIVND (reference sequence). V gave up 3 bases and J gave up 6 bases, with 22 bases separating them. The CDR3 spans 17 residues. DNA of the CDR3: TGTGCCAGTAGTATTTTCTCGGAAAGGGGGGGTTTGGATACGCAGTATTTT. It encodes CASSIFSERGGLDTQYF.

The chain combines TRBV14 with TRBJ1-1, with a possible D match to TRBD1 (5 bases). Germline CDR1 SGHDN, CDR2 FVKESK. This CDR3 has 13 residues. Trimming left V 1 base short and J 8 bases short, with 11 bases between. The CDR3 DNA sequence: TGTGCCAGCAGCCAAGTAATTAGGACAGAAGCTTTCTTT. Translating it yields CASSQVIRTEAFF.

This chain joins TRBV4-2 and TRBJ2-7; possibly TRBD2 for D (5 bases). V was shortened by 0 bases and J by 0 bases, with 9 bases between the two germline ends. The CDR3 is made up of 15 amino acids. Per the germline V gene, CDR1 is LGHNA and CDR2 is YNFKEQ. The CDR3 DNA sequence: TGTGCCAGCAGCCAAGAGCGGACTGACTCCTACGAGCAGTACTTC. Translation: CASSQERTDSYEQYF.

The rearrangement links TRBV27 to TRBJ1-5; D is possibly TRBD1 (6 bases). The CDR3 loop spans 15 amino acids. The ends were cut back, 5 bases at V and 2 bases at J, with 13 bases in the middle. The germline gives CDR1 MNHEY, CDR2 SMNVEV (reference sequence). DNA for the CDR3: TGTGCCAGCAGTAAACAGGGAAATGGCAATCAGCCCCAGCATTTT. Encoded protein: CASSKQGNGNQPQHF.

This chain joins TRBV7-2 and TRBJ2-4, with 10 bases that match TRBD2. The ends lost 5 bases at V and 1 base at J; junction bases unmatched: 14. The CDR3 is made up of 19 amino acids. Per the germline V gene, CDR1 is SGHTA and CDR2 is FQGNSA. CDR3 DNA: TGTGCCAGCAGCCCCCAGGGAACAGCGGGAGGGCCGGCCAAAAACATTCAGTACTTC. Its protein is CASSPQGTAGGPAKNIQYF.

J is TRBJ2-3 and V is TRBV7-2; TRBD2 matches at 8 bases. Germline V CDR1 and CDR2: SGHTA, FQGNSA. J was trimmed by 2 bases and V by 4 bases; bases with no gene match: 17. The CDR3 contains 19 residues. The CDR3 DNA sequence: TGTGCCAGCAGCTCCCCAAGGCTAGCGGGCCCGCCACCCACAGATACGCAGTATTTT. Its translation: CASSSPRLAGPPPTDTQYF.

The chain links TRBV10-2 to TRBJ1-5; D may be TRBD1 (5 bases). The CDR3 is 15 residues long. From germline, CDR1 is WSHSY and CDR2 SAAADI. The V gene lost 3 bases and the J gene lost 0 bases, with 9 bases spanning the gap. The CDR3 region has the DNA TGCGCCAGCAGTGAAGGGGTACCTAGCAATCAGCCCCAGCATTTT. Translating it yields CASSEGVPSNQPQHF.

By share, this clone ranks as medium-sized (0.01 to 0.1%). The genes are TRBV4-1 and TRBJ1-3; D is unclear. Germline CDR1 MGHRA, CDR2 YSYEKL. Trimming cost V 1 base and J 8 bases, with 9 bases left between them. The CDR3 is made up of 13 amino acids. CDR3: CASSQGVLDTIYF. The CDR3 DNA sequence: TGCGCCAGCAGCCAAGGAGTTTTGGACACCATATATTTT.

The CDR3 reads CASSLTSGDSTDTQYF. The CDR3 DNA sequence: TGCGCCAGCAGCCTTACTAGCGGGGATAGCACAGATACGCAGTATTTT. The genes are TRBV4-3 and TRBJ2-3, with 10 bases that match TRBD2. The V segment lost 4 bases and the J segment 0 bases; nucleotides outside the gene matches: 4. The CDR3 has 16 residues. Per germline, CDR1 LGHNA and CDR2 YSLEER.